These 18 T cell receptor beta chains came from one sample sequenced in a study of radiotherapy plus CTLA-4 blockade in lung cancer. The table came from immunoSEQ multiplex PCR; TCRdb's copy has only in-frame clones and leaves some out. The profile shows more than 40,000 clones, 88% of them singletons. Source: peripheral blood, taken from a patient treated with radiotherapy plus ipilimumab. Source of these receptors: a human donor with non-small cell lung cancer whose response to radiotherapy plus ipilimumab could not be evaluated.

J is TRBJ2-7 and V is TRBV7-9; perhaps TRBD1 as D (6 bases). The CDR3 extends over 13 amino acids. Germline loops: CDR1 SEHNR, CDR2 FQNEAQ (reference sequence). Trimming cost V 4 bases and J 4 bases, with 11 bases left between them. This CDR3 is CASSSTGPYEQYF. The CDR3 nucleotides are TGTGCCAGCAGCTCAACAGGGCCGTACGAGCAGTACTTC.

J is TRBJ1-2 and V is TRBV20-1; 7 positions agree with TRBD1. The CDR3 is 11 amino acids. CDR1 is DFQATT, CDR2 SNEGSKA, per germline (reference sequence). The ends lost 6 bases at V and 4 bases at J; junction bases unmatched: 2. The CDR3 DNA follows: TGCAGTGCAGGACAGGCCTATGGCTACACCTTC. Its protein product is CSAGQAYGYTF.

The chain is built from TRBV19 and TRBJ2-1, with 9 bases matching TRBD2. Losses at the gene ends were 4 bases for V and 4 bases for J; bases not matched to a gene: 8. Germline CDR1 is LNHDA and CDR2 is SQIVND (reference sequence). The CDR3 extends over 16 amino acids. Here the CDR3 reads CASSTGLARLYNEQFF. CDR3 nucleotide sequence: TGTGCCAGTAGTACAGGACTAGCGAGATTATACAATGAGCAGTTCTTC.

The rearrangement joins TRBV7-2 to TRBJ2-7, with D perhaps matching TRBD1 (7 bases). The CDR3 has 14 amino acids. From germline, CDR1 is SGHTA and CDR2 FQGNSA. The V gene lost 3 bases and the J gene lost 5 bases, with 14 bases spanning the gap. CDR3 region: CASSFRQGGNEQYF. CDR3 nucleotide sequence: TGTGCCAGCAGCTTTAGACAGGGAGGAAACGAGCAGTACTTC.

The V gene is TRBV5-1, the J gene TRBJ2-3, with a tentative D call TRBD1 (7 bases). Germline assignment: CDR1 SGHRS and CDR2 YFSETQ. This CDR3 is 15 amino acids long. The V gene lost 4 bases and the J gene lost 1 base, with 13 bases spanning the gap. CDR3 nucleotide sequence: TGCGCCAGCAGCGGCGGGACAGTCGGCACAGATACGCAGTATTTT. It yields the protein CASSGGTVGTDTQYF.

This clone has a single count. The chain employs TRBV6-5 and TRBJ2-1; the D gene is possibly TRBD2 (6 bases). The CDR3 has 16 residues. CDR1 and CDR2 (germline): MNHEY, SVGAGI. V was shortened by 2 bases and J by 4 bases, with 15 bases between the two germline ends. The CDR3 loop is CASSYTQGGRYNEQFF. CDR3 sequence (DNA): TGTGCCAGCAGTTACACGCAGGGAGGCCGATACAATGAGCAGTTCTTC.

As DNA, the CDR3 is TGTGCCAGCAGCCGCCGGGGGACTTCGAGACTCCCCGAAGAGACCCAGTACTTC. It yields the protein CASSRRGTSRLPEETQYF. The chain uses TRBV5-6 and TRBJ2-5, with a weak D call TRBD2 (6 bases). Per germline, CDR1 SGHDT and CDR2 YYEEEE. CDR3 size: 18 residues. The V and J ends lost 4 bases and 3 bases respectively, with 25 bases between them.

The CDR3 reads CASSQSRLVRELFF. In DNA form, the CDR3 reads TGCGCCAGCAGCCAATCCAGACTAGTCAGGGAGCTGTTTTTT. V usage is TRBV4-3 and J usage is TRBJ2-2, with D perhaps TRBD2 (6 bases). V was clipped by 2 bases and J by 9 bases, with 13 bases between them. Looked up from germline, CDR1 is LGHNA and CDR2 is YSLEER. This CDR3 contains 14 residues.

This clone was recorded only once. The J gene is TRBJ1-2, the V gene TRBV27, with a possible D match to TRBD1 (5 bases). The germline V and J ends were trimmed by 2 bases and 4 bases, with 14 bases remaining between them. The CDR3 runs to 15 residues. The V gene's germline CDR1 is MNHEY and CDR2 SMNVEV (reference sequence). In DNA form, the CDR3 reads TGTGCCAGCAGTTTAGGGGCGACAGTACCCTATGGCTACACCTTC. It yields the protein CASSLGATVPYGYTF.

The chain joins TRBV2 to TRBJ2-7; 10 positions agree with TRBD1. The CDR3 loop spans 14 amino acids. Trimming cost V 7 bases and J 0 bases; bases outside gene matches: 3. Per the germline V gene, CDR1 is SNHLY and CDR2 is FYNNEI. CDR3 coding DNA: TGTGCCAGCACCGGGACAGGGGCCTCCTACGAGCAGTACTTC. Translated: CASTGTGASYEQYF.

The V call is TRBV7-2, the J call TRBJ2-5, with D tentatively TRBD2 (6 bases). Per germline, CDR1 SGHTA and CDR2 FQGNSA. The CDR3 extends over 15 amino acids. The V end was cut by 1 base, the J end by 4 bases, with 13 bases between. The CDR3 DNA follows: TGTGCCAGCAGCTTAGTCGCGGGATGGGGAGAGACCCAGTACTTC. It codes for CASSLVAGWGETQYF.

In this sample, this clone turned up once. CDR3 region: CASSVASGRPYEQYF. CDR3 in DNA: TGTGCCAGCAGCGTCGCTAGCGGGAGGCCCTACGAGCAGTACTTC. The chain has TRBV11-2 and TRBJ2-7, with TRBD2 identical over 11 bases. Germline CDR1 reads SGHAT; CDR2 reads FQNNGV. The V gene end was trimmed by 5 bases and the J gene end by 2 bases; junction bases not matched to a gene: 5. This CDR3 has 15 amino acids.

In DNA form, the CDR3 reads TGTGCCAGTAGCGACTTATCACGACAGGGTCGGACTGAAGCTTTCTTT. This codes for CASSDLSRQGRTEAFF. The chain uses TRBV19 and TRBJ1-1; 7 nucleotides match TRBD1. The CDR3 has 16 amino acids. Germline trimming cut 6 bases from V and 5 bases from J; bases unmatched to any gene: 15. Germline CDR1 LNHDA, CDR2 SQIVND (reference sequence).

A few counts support this clone. The CDR3 nucleotides are TGTGCCAGCAGTTTTTCCTGGAGGGCGTCCTACGAGCAGTACTTC. It is translated as CASSFSWRASYEQYF. The rearrangement links TRBV6-5 to TRBJ2-7; tentatively, D is TRBD2 (6 bases). This CDR3 has 15 amino acids. Germline loops: CDR1 MNHEY, CDR2 SVGAGI. V lost 4 bases and J lost 1, with 14 bases in between.

Written as DNA, the CDR3 is TGTGCCAGCAGTTTATCCCGACAGGGACCGGGAAACACCATATATTTT. Translation gives CASSLSRQGPGNTIYF. V and J are TRBV27 and TRBJ1-3, with TRBD1 identical over 7 bases. Germline CDR1 and CDR2: MNHEY and SMNVEV (reference sequence). The ends lost 0 bases at V and 4 bases at J; junction bases unmatched: 6. The CDR3 runs to 16 residues.

This chain joins TRBV18 and TRBJ2-3; a weak D match, TRBD2 (5 bases). The CDR3 spans 15 residues. With 5 bases removed from V and 2 bases from J, the gap between germline ends came to 14 bases. CDR1 and CDR2 from the germline V gene are KGHSH and LQKENI. The CDR3 coding sequence is TGTGCCAGCTCAGCCGTAGAGGGATTCACAGATACGCAGTATTTT. Its protein is CASSAVEGFTDTQYF. Combining the CDR3 with reference TRBV18 and TRBJ2-3 gives the whole variable domain NAGVMQNPRHLVRRRGQEARLRCSPMKGHSHVYWYRQLPEEGLKFMVYLQKENIIDESGMPKERFSAEFPKEGPSILRIQQVVRGDSAAYFCASSAVEGFTDTQYFGPGTRLTVL.

Note on this clone: Its ends do not fully match the called genes, so a read error is possible. V usage is TRBV5-4 and J usage is TRBJ1-2, with D possibly TRBD1 on 5 matching bases. Germline V gene lookup returns CDR1 SGHNT and CDR2 YYREEE (reference sequence). CDR3 length: 15 residues. CDR3 protein: CASSLSPTGGEGCTF. The CDR3 coding sequence is TGTGCCAGCAGCTTGAGTCCGACCGGGGGAGAGGGCTGCACCTTC. The full variable domain, completed using reference TRBV5-4 and TRBJ1-2, is ETGVTQSPTHLIKTRGQQVTLRCSSQSGHNTVSWYQQALGQGPQFIFQYYREEENGRGNFPPRFSGLQFPNYSSELNVNALELDDSALYLCASSLSPTGGEGCTFGSGTRLTVV.

The chain links TRBV29-1 to TRBJ2-1, with D perhaps matching TRBD2 (5 bases). V dropped 6 bases and J dropped 3 bases, with 15 bases sitting between them. The CDR3 is made up of 14 amino acids. In germline, CDR1 is SQVTM, CDR2 ANQGSEA. The CDR3 sequence is CSVVGVRLYNEQFF. CDR3 bases: TGCAGCGTGGTGGGAGTAAGGCTCTACAATGAGCAGTTCTTC.